A selection of T cell receptor beta chains follows, all from one sample in a study of STAT3 mutations in large granular lymphocyte leukemia. Clones were sequenced by immunoSEQ multiplex PCR, and TCRdb holds only the in-frame ones, with some missing. The table lists about 42,000 clones, around 80% of them singletons. Sequencing was performed on PBMCs. The receptor source for this set is a human donor with T large granular lymphocyte leukemia. Some clones in this sample may be carry-over from other donors' samples. The CDR3 runs from the conserved cysteine through the conserved F or W. D genes are given only for firm matches. Where a row states a size, it is once, few, many or the class of an expanded clone; other rows omit it.

cdr3_nt: TGTGCCAGCTCACCACCGTCTCTCAGACCTGTGCCGTATTTT; cdr3_aa: CASSPPSLRPVPYF; clone_size: -; j_call: TRBJ2-3; d_call: -; v_call: TRBV18
cdr3_nt: TGTGCCAGCTCACCTTCGGGCGGGGCGAACACCGGGGAGCTGTTTTTT; cdr3_aa: CASSPSGGANTGELFF; clone_size: -; j_call: TRBJ2-2; d_call: -; v_call: TRBV18
cdr3_nt: TGTGCCAGCAGTTTTTCGGGGGAGACCCAGTACTTC; cdr3_aa: CASSFSGETQYF; clone_size: -; j_call: TRBJ2-5; d_call: -; v_call: TRBV27
cdr3_nt: TGTGCCAGTAGTATAGAATCAGGGGGAAGAACCGGGGAGCTGTTTTTT; cdr3_aa: CASSIESGGRTGELFF; clone_size: -; j_call: TRBJ2-2; d_call: TRBD1; v_call: TRBV19
cdr3_nt: TGTGCCAGCAGTCCTAGCGGGGGAGCGGGAGATACGCAGTATTTT; cdr3_aa: CASSPSGGAGDTQYF; clone_size: -; j_call: TRBJ2-3; d_call: TRBD2; v_call: TRBV27
cdr3_nt: TGTGCCAGCACCACCCCGATTTCTGGAAACACCATATATTTT; cdr3_aa: CASTTPISGNTIYF; clone_size: -; j_call: TRBJ1-3; d_call: -; v_call: TRBV5-6
cdr3_nt: TGTGCTGCGGGGGGCACAGATACGCAGTATTTT; cdr3_aa: CAAGGTDTQYF; clone_size: -; j_call: TRBJ2-3; d_call: TRBD2; v_call: TRBV10-3
cdr3_nt: TGCGCCAGCAGCTTAGCGGGGGGGCCGTACACAGATACGCAGTATTTT; cdr3_aa: CASSLAGGPYTDTQYF; clone_size: -; j_call: TRBJ2-3; d_call: TRBD2; v_call: TRBV5-1
cdr3_nt: TGTGCCAGCAGTCGCCCGGGGGTCACTAATGAAAAACTGTTTTTT; cdr3_aa: CASSRPGVTNEKLFF; clone_size: -; j_call: TRBJ1-4; d_call: -; v_call: TRBV28
cdr3_nt: TGTGCCAGCAGCTCCCGAATAGGACAGTTATCAGGGGCCAACGTCCTGACTTTC; cdr3_aa: CASSSRIGQLSGANVLTF; clone_size: few; j_call: TRBJ2-6; d_call: -; v_call: TRBV7-9
cdr3_nt: TGTGCCAGCAGCTACGGATGGGACAGGGTGAACACTGAAGCTTTCTTT; cdr3_aa: CASSYGWDRVNTEAFF; clone_size: -; j_call: TRBJ1-1; d_call: TRBD1; v_call: TRBV9
cdr3_nt: TGCGCCAGCAGCCCGGGACTAGCGGGGGGGCACCTGTCTAGCACAGATACGCAGTATTTT; cdr3_aa: CASSPGLAGGHLSSTDTQYF; clone_size: -; j_call: TRBJ2-3; d_call: TRBD2; v_call: TRBV5-1
cdr3_nt: TGCGCCAGCAGCGTCGGGACTCGTCCTAATGAAAAACTGTTTTTT; cdr3_aa: CASSVGTRPNEKLFF; clone_size: -; j_call: TRBJ1-4; d_call: -; v_call: TRBV5-1
cdr3_nt: TGCGCCAGCAGCTTGTCGGGGGAGAGGGGCTACACCTTC; cdr3_aa: CASSLSGERGYTF; clone_size: -; j_call: TRBJ1-2; d_call: -; v_call: TRBV5-1
cdr3_nt: TGTGCCAGCTCACCATACACCGGGACAGGGTTCTACGAGCAGTACTTC; cdr3_aa: CASSPYTGTGFYEQYF; clone_size: -; j_call: TRBJ2-7; d_call: TRBD1; v_call: TRBV18
cdr3_nt: TGTGCCAGCAGCTGGGGCGGGGGGGGAGGGACCCAGTACTTC; cdr3_aa: CASSWGGGGGTQYF; clone_size: -; j_call: TRBJ2-5; d_call: TRBD2; v_call: TRBV5-5
cdr3_nt: TGTGCCAGCAGCTTCGGGGGTAGGGGGCGCGGTGAGACCCAGTACTTC; cdr3_aa: CASSFGGRGRGETQYF; clone_size: -; j_call: TRBJ2-5; d_call: -; v_call: TRBV7-9
cdr3_nt: TGTGCCAGCAGTGAAGGCAGGGGGCAGGGTGGCTACACCTTC; cdr3_aa: CASSEGRGQGGYTF; clone_size: -; j_call: TRBJ1-2; d_call: TRBD1; v_call: TRBV2
cdr3_nt: TGTGCCAGCAGCTTACAGGGAGGAGGAACTGAAGCTTTCTTT; cdr3_aa: CASSLQGGGTEAFF; clone_size: -; j_call: TRBJ1-1; d_call: -; v_call: TRBV7-2
cdr3_nt: TGTGCCAGCAGTTACGGGACAGGGGGAGGCTACACCTTC; cdr3_aa: CASSYGTGGGYTF; clone_size: -; j_call: TRBJ1-2; d_call: TRBD1; v_call: TRBV6-5
cdr3_nt: TGTGCCACCACTCCGGGACAGGGGGCGAACTATGGCTACACCTTC; cdr3_aa: CATTPGQGANYGYTF; clone_size: few; j_call: TRBJ1-2; d_call: TRBD1; v_call: TRBV15
cdr3_nt: TGTGCCAGCAGCCCAGACGGTGCTGGCGTCTATGGCTACACCTTC; cdr3_aa: CASSPDGAGVYGYTF; clone_size: -; j_call: TRBJ1-2; d_call: -; v_call: TRBV7-8
cdr3_nt: TGCGCCAGCAGCTTGGATTTGTCAATCACAGGGGCAGGCGGCGTCCTGACTTTC; cdr3_aa: CASSLDLSITGAGGVLTF; clone_size: -; j_call: TRBJ2-6; d_call: TRBD1; v_call: TRBV5-1
cdr3_nt: TGTGCGAGCGGACCTTCAGTGGACACTGAAGCTTTCTTT; cdr3_aa: CASGPSVDTEAFF; clone_size: once; j_call: TRBJ1-1; d_call: -; v_call: TRBV10-3
cdr3_nt: TGTGCCAGCAGCTTAGGGTCGGGGGGGAATGAGCAGTTCTTC; cdr3_aa: CASSLGSGGNEQFF; clone_size: -; j_call: TRBJ2-1; d_call: TRBD2; v_call: TRBV7-9
cdr3_nt: TGTGCCAGTAGTATTCTTTGGTCAGCCAACCTCCCCCATGGCTACACCTTC; cdr3_aa: CASSILWSANLPHGYTF; clone_size: -; j_call: TRBJ1-2; d_call: -; v_call: TRBV19
cdr3_nt: TGTGCCAGCAGTGATTGGACAGGGAAAGAGACCCAGTACTTC; cdr3_aa: CASSDWTGKETQYF; clone_size: -; j_call: TRBJ2-5; d_call: TRBD1; v_call: TRBV2
cdr3_nt: TGCGCCAGCAGCCAAGGACTAGCGCCCGATACGCAGTATTTT; cdr3_aa: CASSQGLAPDTQYF; clone_size: -; j_call: TRBJ2-3; d_call: TRBD2; v_call: TRBV4-3
cdr3_nt: TGTGCCAGCAGCCCCCCCACGTCCTATGGCTACACCTTC; cdr3_aa: CASSPPTSYGYTF; clone_size: -; j_call: TRBJ1-2; d_call: -; v_call: TRBV7-2
cdr3_nt: TGTGCCAGCAGCCGAATCGAAGCCAAAAACATTCAGTACTTC; cdr3_aa: CASSRIEAKNIQYF; clone_size: -; j_call: TRBJ2-4; d_call: -; v_call: TRBV28
cdr3_nt: TGTGCCAGCAGCTTACTAGCGGGGGACACAGATACGCAGTATTTT; cdr3_aa: CASSLLAGDTDTQYF; clone_size: -; j_call: TRBJ2-3; d_call: TRBD2; v_call: TRBV28
cdr3_nt: TGTGCCATTTCCCAAGATATCCGGACCCAGTACTTC; cdr3_aa: CAISQDIRTQYF; clone_size: -; j_call: TRBJ2-5; d_call: -; v_call: TRBV6-6
cdr3_nt: TGTGCCAGCAGCCCTAGGGGAACCTATAATTCACCCCTCCACTTT; cdr3_aa: CASSPRGTYNSPLHF; clone_size: -; j_call: TRBJ1-6; d_call: -; v_call: TRBV7-2
cdr3_nt: TGCGCCAGCAGCAAGGAGGGGGGAGCGTACAATGAGCAGTTCTTC; cdr3_aa: CASSKEGGAYNEQFF; clone_size: -; j_call: TRBJ2-1; d_call: -; v_call: TRBV5-1
cdr3_nt: TGTGCCAGTAGTCGACAGTACCCTAACTATGGCTACACCTTC; cdr3_aa: CASSRQYPNYGYTF; clone_size: -; j_call: TRBJ1-2; d_call: -; v_call: TRBV19
cdr3_nt: TGTGCCAGCAGTGAAAATAAGCGCCCTGGGGCCAACGTCCTGACTTTC; cdr3_aa: CASSENKRPGANVLTF; clone_size: -; j_call: TRBJ2-6; d_call: -; v_call: TRBV25-1
cdr3_nt: TGTGCCAGCAGGTGGCAGACCGGGGAGCTGTTTTTT; cdr3_aa: CASRWQTGELFF; clone_size: -; j_call: TRBJ2-2; d_call: -; v_call: TRBV5-6
cdr3_nt: TGTGCCAGCAGCCAAGATCCCCAGGGACGTTCACCCCTCCACTTT; cdr3_aa: CASSQDPQGRSPLHF; clone_size: -; j_call: TRBJ1-6; d_call: -; v_call: TRBV14
cdr3_nt: TGCAGCGTTGAAAGGAACGGCCAAGAGACCCAGTACTTC; cdr3_aa: CSVERNGQETQYF; clone_size: -; j_call: TRBJ2-5; d_call: -; v_call: TRBV29-1
cdr3_nt: TGTGCCAGCAGCCAATCGCGGGCGGATCGTGGCTATGGCTACACCTTC; cdr3_aa: CASSQSRADRGYGYTF; clone_size: -; j_call: TRBJ1-2; d_call: -; v_call: TRBV16
cdr3_nt: TGTGCTAGTGGTCTTGTGGGACTGCTATTCTACTGGGAGCAGTACTTC; cdr3_aa: CASGLVGLLFYWEQYF; clone_size: -; j_call: TRBJ2-7; d_call: -; v_call: TRBV12-5
cdr3_nt: TGTGCCAGCAGCTGGCAAATGACAGGGACTAGCACAGATACGCAGTATTTT; cdr3_aa: CASSWQMTGTSTDTQYF; clone_size: once; j_call: TRBJ2-3; d_call: -; v_call: TRBV5-6
cdr3_nt: TGTGCCATCAACAAGAGTCAGCCCCAGCATTTT; cdr3_aa: CAINKSQPQHF; clone_size: -; j_call: TRBJ1-5; d_call: -; v_call: TRBV10-3